The next 29 T cell receptor beta chains were all read from a single sample in a study of cytomegalovirus exposure and HLA in healthy donors. Primers: 60 Vbeta forward and 13 Jbeta reverse. Data came from immunoSEQ multiplex PCR; TCRdb stores just in-frame clones and leaves some out. The sample records approximately 160,000 clones, roughly 82% being singletons. The specimen sequenced was PBMCs. Receptors originate from a girl aged 10 to 17 in good health and CMV-seropositive.

The chain links TRBV6-1 to TRBJ1-1, with a weak D call TRBD1 (5 bases). V shed 7 bases and J shed 3 bases, with 12 bases lying between them. The germline V gene has CDR1 MNHNS and CDR2 SASEGT. The CDR3 spans 13 residues. The CDR3 DNA reads TGTGCCAGCAAGGTAGGGGTAGACACTGAAGCTTTCTTT. This sequence encodes CASKVGVDTEAFF.

The genes are TRBV20-1 and TRBJ1-2; D not resolved. The CDR3 is 11 residues long. V lost 1 base to trimming and J lost 5 bases, with 5 bases between them. Germline V gives CDR1 DFQATT, CDR2 SNEGSKA (reference sequence). The DNA of the CDR3 is TGCAGTGCTAGAGTGCTATATGGCTACACCTTC. It encodes CSARVLYGYTF.

The chain has TRBV5-1 and TRBJ1-2; 7 positions match TRBD1. The CDR3 covers 13 residues. CDR1 and CDR2 (germline): SGHRS, YFSETQ. Germline trimming cut 7 bases from V and 4 bases from J; bases unmatched to any gene: 7. The CDR3 spells CASGTGQPYGYTF. Here the CDR3 DNA reads TGCGCCAGCGGAACGGGACAGCCCTATGGCTACACCTTC.

Concerning this clone: An end of the junction differs from the germline gene, which may be a read error. The chain uses TRBV30 and TRBJ1-5; TRBD1 might be the D (5 bases). This CDR3 has 13 amino acids. Per the germline V gene, CDR1 is GTSNPN and CDR2 is SVGIG (reference sequence). DNA of the CDR3: TGTGCCTGGACTCCCCAGGGCAACCAGCCCCAGCATTTT. Translation: CAWTPQGNQPQHF.

The chain employs TRBV30 and TRBJ2-7, with TRBD1 matching over 8 bases. The germline gives CDR1 GTSNPN, CDR2 SVGIG (reference sequence). The CDR3 runs 16 residues. The J segment lost 1 base and the V segment lost 6 bases, leaving 14 bases of the junction unmatched. The chain's CDR3 is CACPIRRWDRSYEQYF. The CDR3 DNA reads TGTGCCTGCCCCATCAGGAGGTGGGACAGGTCCTACGAGCAGTACTTC.

This chain links TRBV6-6 with TRBJ1-2; 9 bases are shared with TRBD1. J was trimmed by 8 bases and V by 2 bases; bases with no gene match: 3. The CDR3 extends over 13 amino acids. In germline, CDR1 is MNHNY, CDR2 SVGAGI (reference sequence). CDR3 amino acids: CASSYRQGGGYTF. The CDR3 DNA reads as TGTGCCAGCAGTTACCGACAGGGGGGAGGCTACACCTTC.

This clone was seen only a few times. V is TRBV5-4 and J is TRBJ2-7, with D possibly TRBD2 on 6 matching bases. Per germline, CDR1 SGHNT and CDR2 YYREEE (reference sequence). Trimming took off 3 bases at V and 3 bases at J, with 13 bases between the two ends. This CDR3 has 14 residues. The CDR3 bases are TGTGCCAGCAGCTCGGGACTCCTCCTCTACGAGCAGTACTTC. Translated, it gives CASSSGLLLYEQYF.

This chain links TRBV4-1 with TRBJ2-1; 10 nucleotides match TRBD2. Trimming cost V 2 bases and J 7 bases; bases outside gene matches: 17. CDR1 is MGHRA, CDR2 YSYEKL, per germline. The CDR3 runs 19 residues. The CDR3 protein is CASSQNQISGGRAWNEQFF. CDR3 DNA: TGCGCCAGCAGCCAAAACCAAATTAGCGGGGGGAGGGCGTGGAATGAGCAGTTCTTC.

Turning to this clone: The same CDR3 also results from other DNA sequences found in this sample. In nucleotides, the CDR3 is TGTGCCAGCTCACCCGGGACGGGAGATGAAAAACTGTTTTTT. This codes for CASSPGTGDEKLFF. V usage is TRBV18 and J usage is TRBJ1-4; the D gene is possibly TRBD1 (5 bases). CDR3 length equals 14 residues. The germline V gene has CDR1 KGHSH and CDR2 LQKENI. Trimming cost V 3 bases and J 6 bases, with 11 bases left between them.

This clone was seen only once. The chain recombines TRBV28 with TRBJ2-1, with D perhaps TRBD2 (6 bases). V lost 5 bases to trimming and J lost 8 bases, with 16 bases between them. In germline, CDR1 is MDHEN, CDR2 SYDVKM. The CDR3 runs to 14 residues. CDR3 region: CASSHGGDSDEQFF. The CDR3 DNA reads as TGTGCCAGCAGTCACGGGGGAGATAGCGATGAGCAGTTCTTC.

The chain is built from TRBV5-4 and TRBJ2-4, with 7 nucleotides matching TRBD1. Germline CDR1 and CDR2: SGHNT and YYREEE (reference sequence). The J segment lost 6 bases and the V segment lost 4 bases, leaving 10 bases of the junction unmatched. The CDR3 contains 15 residues. The CDR3 nucleotides read TGTGCCAGCAGCCCGCCCCCGGGACAGTCAAACATTCAGTACTTC. Translation gives CASSPPPGQSNIQYF.

The rearrangement links TRBV29-1 to TRBJ1-1; 8 bases align to TRBD1. The CDR3 runs to 13 residues. V gave up 7 bases and J gave up 6 bases; unmatched junction bases: 10. From germline, CDR1 is SQVTM and CDR2 ANQGSEA. The CDR3, as DNA: TGCAGCGCAAGGACAGGGCGACGCGCTGAAGCTTTCTTT. It encodes CSARTGRRAEAFF. Full variable domain (rest looked up from reference TRBV29-1 and TRBJ1-1): SAVISQKPSRDICQRGTSLTIQCQVDSQVTMMFWYRQQPGQSLTLIATANQGSEATYESGFVIDKFPISRPNLTFSTLTVSNMSPEDSSIYLCSARTGRRAEAFFGQGTRLTVV.

The chain employs TRBV27 and TRBJ1-1, with 9 bases identical to TRBD1. This CDR3 contains 15 residues. CDR1 and CDR2 from the germline V gene are MNHEY and SMNVEV (reference sequence). The J segment lost 3 bases and the V segment lost 5 bases, leaving 7 bases of the junction unmatched. This chain's CDR3 is CASSPGTGTDTEAFF. The CDR3 nucleotides read TGTGCCAGCAGTCCAGGGACAGGGACGGACACTGAAGCTTTCTTT.

The chain carries TRBV27 and TRBJ2-1; TRBD1 is a possible D gene (5 bases). Germline lookup yields CDR1 MNHEY and CDR2 SMNVEV (reference sequence). The V end lost 6 bases, the J end lost 9 bases, and 21 bases lay between the germline ends. The CDR3 loop spans 15 amino acids. Here the CDR3 DNA reads TGTGCCAGCAGCCTGGGGCAGGTGTCAGGCATTGAGCAGTTCTTC. This translates into CASSLGQVSGIEQFF.

This clone has only a few counts. The V call is TRBV6-1, the J call TRBJ2-3, with D possibly TRBD2 on 5 matching bases. This CDR3 spans 15 amino acids. Germline CDR1 reads MNHNS; CDR2 reads SASEGT. Trimming removed 3 bases from V and 3 bases from J, with 13 bases in between. This CDR3 reads CASSDLPEGTDTQYF. The CDR3 bases are TGTGCCAGCAGTGATCTACCCGAGGGTACAGATACGCAGTATTTT.

The CDR3 DNA follows: TGTGCCAGCAGCCCGCCAGGAACGCGCTCCTACGAGCAGTACTTC. Residues: CASSPPGTRSYEQYF. V is TRBV14 and J is TRBJ2-7; D not resolved. CDR3 length equals 15 residues. Germline loops: CDR1 SGHDN, CDR2 FVKESK. Trimming took 4 bases from V and 0 from J, leaving 13 bases between them.

The chain has TRBV14 and TRBJ2-3; 10 nucleotides line up with TRBD2. Germline values: CDR1 SGHDN, CDR2 FVKESK. V dropped 1 base and J dropped 2; count of bases not matched to a gene: 6. This CDR3 comprises 17 residues. CDR3 bases: TGTGCCAGCAGCCAAGTCGGGACTAGCGCGAACACAGATACGCAGTATTTT. Translating gives CASSQVGTSANTDTQYF.

V and J are TRBV15 and TRBJ2-1; tentatively, D is TRBD2 (6 bases). The CDR3 consists of 12 residues. Trimming removed 1 base from V and 8 bases from J, with 6 bases in between. CDR1 and CDR2 from the germline V gene are LNHNV and YYDKDF (reference sequence). The CDR3 DNA follows: TGTGCCACCAGCAGAGGGGGGGATGAGCAGTTCTTC. This codes for CATSRGGDEQFF.

The genes are TRBV5-6 and TRBJ1-2; D not certain. The germline gives CDR1 SGHDT, CDR2 YYEEEE. The ends were cut back, 1 base at V and 9 bases at J, with 25 bases in the middle. The CDR3 extends over 17 amino acids. The CDR3 sequence is CASSLFLGTRPARSYTF. CDR3 coding DNA: TGTGCCAGCAGCTTGTTCCTGGGTACGAGGCCAGCTAGGAGCTACACCTTC.

The J gene is TRBJ1-2, the V gene TRBV2; a possible D gene is TRBD1 (6 bases). Looked up from germline, CDR1 is SNHLY and CDR2 is FYNNEI. Trimming cost V 5 bases and J 3 bases, with 16 bases left between them. This CDR3 is 15 amino acids long. CDR3 coding DNA: TGTGCCAGCAGTAGTGACAGGCAACCTTACTATGGCTACACCTTC. Its translation: CASSSDRQPYYGYTF. Full variable domain (rest looked up from reference TRBV2 and TRBJ1-2): EPEVTQTPSHQVTQMGQEVILRCVPISNHLYFYWYRQILGQKVEFLVSFYNNEISEKSEIFDDQFSVERPDGSNFTLKIRSTKLEDSAMYFCASSSDRQPYYGYTFGSGTRLTVV.

This clone was picked up a small number of times. J is TRBJ2-2 and V is TRBV7-9, with 7 bases aligning to TRBD2. CDR3 length equals 16 residues. The V gene end was trimmed by 4 bases and the J gene end by 4 bases; junction bases not matched to a gene: 9. In germline, CDR1 is SEHNR, CDR2 FQNEAQ (reference sequence). This CDR3 is CASSSDLTGGTGELFF. The CDR3 DNA reads TGTGCCAGCAGCTCCGACCTGACGGGGGGCACCGGGGAGCTGTTTTTT.

The chain carries TRBV11-2 and TRBJ1-1, with 8 positions matching TRBD1. With V trimmed by 6 bases and J by 1 base, 4 bases remained unmatched. The length of the CDR3 is 14 residues. Germline CDR1 reads SGHAT; CDR2 reads FQNNGV. The CDR3 DNA follows: TGTGCCAGCAGTTTGGGGACAGGGAACACTGAAGCTTTCTTT. This translates into CASSLGTGNTEAFF.

This clone occurred once. The chain recombines TRBV7-3 with TRBJ2-1; 10 bases match TRBD2. Germline assignment: CDR1 SGHTA and CDR2 FQGTGA. V was clipped by 1 base and J by 0 bases; unmatched bases: 3. CDR3 length: 17 residues. The CDR3 region has the DNA TGTGCCAGCAGCTTAAGGGTAGCGGGGGGCTCCTACAATGAGCAGTTCTTC. Residues: CASSLRVAGGSYNEQFF.

The V call is TRBV6-1, the J call TRBJ1-1, with unresolved D. V was trimmed by 1 base and J by 0 bases, leaving 3 bases between them. This CDR3 is built from 13 residues. Germline CDR1 MNHNS, CDR2 SASEGT. CDR3 coding DNA: TGTGCCAGCAGTGAAGTTATGAACACTGAAGCTTTCTTT. It specifies CASSEVMNTEAFF.

J is TRBJ2-1 and V is TRBV30, with D tentatively TRBD2 (6 bases). Germline V gene data show CDR1 as GTSNPN and CDR2 as SVGIG (reference sequence). Trimming left V 5 bases short and J 6 bases short, with 20 bases between. The CDR3 extends over 15 amino acids. The CDR3 region is CAWSEGTLPLNEQFF. The DNA for the CDR3 is TGTGCCTGGTCCGAGGGGACTCTTCCCCTCAATGAGCAGTTCTTC.

The table lists this clone with a few counts. CDR3 region: CASSDLSGGGTEAFF. In DNA, the CDR3 is TGTGCCAGCAGTGACCTCTCGGGCGGGGGCACTGAAGCTTTCTTT. The chain has TRBV2 and TRBJ1-1, with a tentative D call TRBD1 (5 bases). The germline V and J ends were trimmed by 3 bases and 4 bases, with 15 bases remaining between them. This CDR3 region has 15 residues. Per the germline V gene, CDR1 is SNHLY and CDR2 is FYNNEI. Based on the CDR3 plus reference TRBV2 and TRBJ1-1, the full variable domain is EPEVTQTPSHQVTQMGQEVILRCVPISNHLYFYWYRQILGQKVEFLVSFYNNEISEKSEIFDDQFSVERPDGSNFTLKIRSTKLEDSAMYFCASSDLSGGGTEAFFGQGTRLTVV.

The genes are TRBV9 and TRBJ2-7; TRBD1 aligns across 8 bases. CDR3 length: 14 residues. Germline CDR1 SGDLS, CDR2 YYNGEE. V dropped 2 bases and J dropped 6; count of bases not matched to a gene: 7. CDR3 region: CASSVSGTGSEQYF. Written as DNA, the CDR3 is TGTGCCAGCAGCGTTTCCGGGACAGGATCCGAGCAGTACTTC.

V usage is TRBV11-1 and J usage is TRBJ2-7; D might be TRBD1 (5 bases). V shed 0 bases and J shed 3 bases, with 9 bases lying between them. The CDR3 length is 14 residues. CDR1 is SGHAT and CDR2 is FQDESV in the germline V gene (reference sequence). This CDR3 reads CASSLAGAYYEQYF. The CDR3 DNA reads as TGTGCCAGCAGCTTAGCAGGGGCCTACTACGAGCAGTACTTC.

In this sample, this clone turned up once. This chain connects TRBV28 to TRBJ1-1; D uncertain. This CDR3 has 16 amino acids. CDR1 and CDR2 (germline): MDHEN, SYDVKM. V was cut by 5 bases and J by 2 bases, with 18 bases left in between. The CDR3 reads CASSIRPTRANTEAFF. DNA of the CDR3: TGTGCCAGCAGTATTCGACCGACAAGAGCTAACACTGAAGCTTTCTTT.